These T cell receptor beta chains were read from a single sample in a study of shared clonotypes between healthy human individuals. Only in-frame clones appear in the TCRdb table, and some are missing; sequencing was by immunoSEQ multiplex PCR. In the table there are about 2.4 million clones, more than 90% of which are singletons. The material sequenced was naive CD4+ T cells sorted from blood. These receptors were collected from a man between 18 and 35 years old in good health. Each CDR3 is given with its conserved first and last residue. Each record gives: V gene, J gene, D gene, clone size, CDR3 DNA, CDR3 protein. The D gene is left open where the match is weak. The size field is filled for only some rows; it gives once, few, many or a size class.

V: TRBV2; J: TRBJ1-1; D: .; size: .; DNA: TGTGCCAGCAGTGTTCAGACAGCCCATGAAGCTTTCTTT; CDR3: CASSVQTAHEAFF
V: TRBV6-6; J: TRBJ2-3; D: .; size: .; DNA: TGTGCCAGCAGTTACTCGGGGCCCGATACGCAGTATTTT; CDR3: CASSYSGPDTQYF
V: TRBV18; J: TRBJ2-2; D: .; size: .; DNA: TGTGCCAGCTCAACTTATCTAGGAGCCGGGGAGCTGTTTTTT; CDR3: CASSTYLGAGELFF
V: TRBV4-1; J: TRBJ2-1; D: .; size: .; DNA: TGCGCCAGCAGCCAAGTGGGGGTTGGGGCGTTCTACAATGAGCAGTTCTTC; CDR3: CASSQVGVGAFYNEQFF
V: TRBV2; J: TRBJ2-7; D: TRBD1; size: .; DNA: TGTGCCAGCAGTCCGGGACAGGGTTGGTCCGAGCAGTACTTC; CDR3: CASSPGQGWSEQYF
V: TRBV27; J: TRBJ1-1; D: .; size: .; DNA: TGTGCCAGGGGGGCGAGGATAAACACTGAAGCTTTCTTT; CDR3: CARGARINTEAFF
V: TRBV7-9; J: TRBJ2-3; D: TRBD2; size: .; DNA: TGTGCCAGCAGCTTCGGGGGGTCAGTAAGCGGTACGCAGTATTTT; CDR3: CASSFGGSVSGTQYF
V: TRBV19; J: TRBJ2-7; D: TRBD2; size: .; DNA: TGTGCCAGTCGCAGGACTAGATTCAGCCACGAGCAGTACTTC; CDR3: CASRRTRFSHEQYF
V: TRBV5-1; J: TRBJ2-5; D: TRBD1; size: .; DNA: TGCGCCAGCAGCTTGGAGGGGTTACAGGGGATCCAAGAGACCCAGTACTTC; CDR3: CASSLEGLQGIQETQYF
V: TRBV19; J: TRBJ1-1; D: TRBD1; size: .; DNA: TGTGCCAGTAGTCCCCGGGACAGGGTAGGAGCTTTCTTT; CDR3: CASSPRDRVGAFF
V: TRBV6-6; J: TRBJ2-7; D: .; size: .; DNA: TGTGCCAGCAGAGGGGGCTACGAGCAGTACTTC; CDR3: CASRGGYEQYF
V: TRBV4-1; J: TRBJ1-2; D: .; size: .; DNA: TGCGCCAGCAGCTCTTTGGGGGGGCAGGTGGGCTACACCTTC; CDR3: CASSSLGGQVGYTF
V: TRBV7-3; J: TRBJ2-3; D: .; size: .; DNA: TGTGCCAGCAGCCAAGATCCAGGGTTGGGCACAGATACGCAGTATTTT; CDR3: CASSQDPGLGTDTQYF
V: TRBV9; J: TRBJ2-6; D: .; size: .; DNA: TGTGCCAGCAGCGTAGCCGGGGCTGGGGCCAACGTCCTGACTTTC; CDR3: CASSVAGAGANVLTF
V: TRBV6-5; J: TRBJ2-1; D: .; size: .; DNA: TGTGCCAGCAGTTACCAGCAGGCAGTCTCCTACAATGAGCAGTTCTTC; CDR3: CASSYQQAVSYNEQFF
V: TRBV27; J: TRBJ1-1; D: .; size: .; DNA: TGTGCCAGCAGTCCGTATGGGAGACGGTTGAACACTGAAGCTTTCTTT; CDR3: CASSPYGRRLNTEAFF
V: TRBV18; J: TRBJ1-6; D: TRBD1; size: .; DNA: TGTGCCAGCTCACCACCGCCAGGCAGGGGGGAATCACCCCTCCACTTT; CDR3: CASSPPPGRGESPLHF
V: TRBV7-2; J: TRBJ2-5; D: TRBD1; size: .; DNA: TGTGCCAGCAGCTTAGGCAGGGGGCATCAAGAGACCCAGTACTTC; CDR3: CASSLGRGHQETQYF
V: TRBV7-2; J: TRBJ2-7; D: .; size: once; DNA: TGTGCCAGCAGCCAGGGCCCGGGGCCAGGTTACGAGCAGTACTTC; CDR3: CASSQGPGPGYEQYF
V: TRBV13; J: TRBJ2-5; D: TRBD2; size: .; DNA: TGTGCCAGCAGCTTATTGAGCGGGGGGGTGAAAGAGACCCAGTACTTC; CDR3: CASSLLSGGVKETQYF
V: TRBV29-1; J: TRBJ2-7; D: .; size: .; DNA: TGCAGCTCTTCATTGGGCAGCTTTTCCTACGAGCAGTACTTC; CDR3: CSSSLGSFSYEQYF
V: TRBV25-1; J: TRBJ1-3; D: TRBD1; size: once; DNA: TGTGCCAGCAGTGGGTCCGAGGGGCAGGGGGGCTCTGGAAACACCATATATTTT; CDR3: CASSGSEGQGGSGNTIYF
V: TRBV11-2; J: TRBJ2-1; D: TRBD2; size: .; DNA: TGTGCCAGCAGCCCGTGGACTAGCGGGAGGGCCTACTACAATGAGCAGTTCTTC; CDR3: CASSPWTSGRAYYNEQFF
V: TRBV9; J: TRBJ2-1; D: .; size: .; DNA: TGTGCCAGCAGCGTAGATTATTTCGGCGAGCAGTTCTTC; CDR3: CASSVDYFGEQFF
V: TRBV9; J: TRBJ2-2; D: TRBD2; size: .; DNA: TGTGCCAGCAGCCCCCGGACTAGCGGGAACACCGGGGAGCTGTTTTTT; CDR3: CASSPRTSGNTGELFF
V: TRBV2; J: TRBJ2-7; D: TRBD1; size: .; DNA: TGTGCCAGCAGTCAAGGACAGGCCGGCTCCTACGAGCAGTACTTC; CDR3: CASSQGQAGSYEQYF
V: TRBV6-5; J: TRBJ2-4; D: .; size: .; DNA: TGTGCCAGCAGAGCACTTACAGCCAAAAACATTCAGTACTTC; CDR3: CASRALTAKNIQYF
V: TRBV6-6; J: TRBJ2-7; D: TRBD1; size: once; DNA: TGTGCCAGCAGTTACCAGGGACAGGGATCCTACGAGCAGTACTTC; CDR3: CASSYQGQGSYEQYF
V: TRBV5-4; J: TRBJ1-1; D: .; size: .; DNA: TGTGCCAGCAGCTTGAGGGCCCGTCTGGGGGCTAACACTGAAGCTTTCTTT; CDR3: CASSLRARLGANTEAFF
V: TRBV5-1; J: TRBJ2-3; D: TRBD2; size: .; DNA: TGCGCCAGCAGCTCAATGCGGGGGATAGATACGCAGTATTTT; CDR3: CASSSMRGIDTQYF
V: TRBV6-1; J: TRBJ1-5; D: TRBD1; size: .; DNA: TGTGCCAGCAGTGAATGGACGGGGACAGGGAAACAGCCCCAGCATTTT; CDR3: CASSEWTGTGKQPQHF
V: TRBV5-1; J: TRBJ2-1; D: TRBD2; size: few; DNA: TGCGCCAGCAGCTTGGGGTTAGCGGGAGCCGCCGGTGGATCCTACAATGAGCAGTTCTTC; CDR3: CASSLGLAGAAGGSYNEQFF
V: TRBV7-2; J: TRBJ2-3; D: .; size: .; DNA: TGTGCCAGCAGCTTCTCAGCGAGCACAGATACGCAGTATTTT; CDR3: CASSFSASTDTQYF
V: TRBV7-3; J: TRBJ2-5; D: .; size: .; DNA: TGTGCCAGCAGCCCGAGGGGGGGGAAGACCCAGTACTTC; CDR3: CASSPRGGKTQYF
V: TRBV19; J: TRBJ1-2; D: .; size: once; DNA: TGTGCCAGTAGTAGCGCGGCGGGGACGAATAACTATGGCTACACCTTC; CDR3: CASSSAAGTNNYGYTF
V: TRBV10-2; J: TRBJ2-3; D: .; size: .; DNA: TGCGCCAGCTCACAATCGTTAGATACGCAGTATTTT; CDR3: CASSQSLDTQYF
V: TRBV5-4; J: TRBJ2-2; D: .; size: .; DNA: TGTGCCAGCAGCGCCTCAGGGGCCTCGAGATGGGGCGGGGAGCTGTTTTTT; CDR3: CASSASGASRWGGELFF
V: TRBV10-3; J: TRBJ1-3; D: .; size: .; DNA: TGTGCCATCCGGGGTGCAGCCTCCTTCTCTGGAAACACCATATATTTT; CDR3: CAIRGAASFSGNTIYF
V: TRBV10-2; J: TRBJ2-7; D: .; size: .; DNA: TGCGCCAGCAGTGAGTCGACTGTTACCGTTACCTACGAGCAGTACTTC; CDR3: CASSESTVTVTYEQYF
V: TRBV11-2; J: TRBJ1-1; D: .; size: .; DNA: TGTGCCAGCAGCTTAGATCTGGGTTACACTGAAGCTTTCTTT; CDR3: CASSLDLGYTEAFF
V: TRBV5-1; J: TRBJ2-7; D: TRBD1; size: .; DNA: TGCGCCAGCAGCTCAATCGGGACAGGGGCCTACGAGCAGTACTTC; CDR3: CASSSIGTGAYEQYF
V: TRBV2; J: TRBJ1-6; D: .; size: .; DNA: TGTGCCAGCAGTGAGAGTCTCGGGAACTCACCCCTCCACTTT; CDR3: CASSESLGNSPLHF
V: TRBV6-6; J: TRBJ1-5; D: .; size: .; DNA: TGTGCCAGCAATGGGGGGTTTGGAAATAGCAATCAGCCCCAGCATTTT; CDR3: CASNGGFGNSNQPQHF
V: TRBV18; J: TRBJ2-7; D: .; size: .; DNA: TGTGCCAGCTCACCGTTACAGGGAGGATACGAGCAGTACTTC; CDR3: CASSPLQGGYEQYF
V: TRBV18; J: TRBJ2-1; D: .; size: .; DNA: TGTGCCAGCTCACCACCGGTATCCGATCATGTATGGTTGTTCTTC; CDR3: CASSPPVSDHVWLFF
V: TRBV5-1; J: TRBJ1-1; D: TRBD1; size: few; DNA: TGCGCCAGCAGCACGACAGGGGGAAACACTGAAGCTTTCTTT; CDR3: CASSTTGGNTEAFF